Each of the 30 T cell receptor beta chains below was sequenced from the same sample in a study of siplizumab effects on memory and regulatory T cells. Only in-frame clones appear in the TCRdb table, and some are missing; sequencing was by immunoSEQ multiplex PCR. The table includes fewer than 65,000 clones, nearly 95% detected once. What was sequenced was CD8+ T cells sorted from blood. All receptors come from a human donor in good health.

J is TRBJ2-7 and V is TRBV5-4; the D is unclear. In germline, CDR1 is SGHNT, CDR2 YYREEE (reference sequence). The length of the CDR3 is 13 residues. Trimming removed 4 bases from V and 1 base from J, with 9 bases in between. CDR3: CASSADLSYEQYF. The CDR3 DNA reads TGTGCCAGCAGCGCCGATCTATCCTACGAGCAGTACTTC.

The chain recombines TRBV9 with TRBJ2-2; 8 bases align to TRBD1. The CDR3 runs 14 residues. V lost 7 bases and J lost 1; bases outside the gene matches: 3. Germline V gene data show CDR1 as SGDLS and CDR2 as YYNGEE. The CDR3 sequence is CASQGTGNTGELFF. CDR3 DNA: TGTGCCAGCCAAGGGACAGGGAACACCGGGGAGCTGTTTTTT.

The rearrangement joins TRBV9 to TRBJ2-1; 12 bases fit TRBD2. Unmatched junction bases numbered 5, after V lost 4 bases and J lost 3 bases. The CDR3 has 16 amino acids. Germline values: CDR1 SGDLS, CDR2 YYNGEE. In DNA form, the CDR3 reads TGTGCCAGCAGCTCCAGACTAGCGGGAGACTACAATGAGCAGTTCTTC. Residues: CASSSRLAGDYNEQFF.

The chain carries TRBV6-5 and TRBJ2-7; D uncertain. CDR3 length: 11 residues. V was clipped by 6 bases and J by 3 bases, with 6 bases between them. In germline, CDR1 is MNHEY, CDR2 SVGAGI. The CDR3 DNA follows: TGTGCCAGCAGCCCCAGCTACGAGCAGTACTTC. Its protein is CASSPSYEQYF.

The genes are TRBV27 and TRBJ2-7; no clear D. Germline CDR1 reads MNHEY; CDR2 reads SMNVEV (reference sequence). The CDR3 is 13 amino acids. V was pared by 0 bases and J by 1 base, with 4 bases between. In DNA, the CDR3 is TGTGCCAGCAGTTTATCCAGGTCCTACGAGCAGTACTTC. Residues: CASSLSRSYEQYF.

The rearrangement joins TRBV29-1 to TRBJ2-1, with 7 nucleotides matching TRBD2. The germline CDR1 and CDR2 sequences are SQVTM and ANQGSEA. CDR3 size: 15 residues. V lost 5 bases, J lost 9 bases, and 16 bases stayed unmatched. The CDR3 protein is CSVLKRDTNLGEQFF. Here the CDR3 DNA reads TGCAGCGTTCTCAAGCGGGATACAAATTTAGGTGAGCAGTTCTTC.

CDR3 region: CSVEDRYYEQYF. The DNA of the CDR3 is TGCAGCGTTGAGGACAGATACTACGAGCAGTACTTC. The chain links TRBV29-1 to TRBJ2-7, with D maybe TRBD1 (6 bases). Germline V gene sequence: CDR1 SQVTM, CDR2 ANQGSEA. V dropped 3 bases and J dropped 3 bases, with 9 bases sitting between them. The length of the CDR3 is 12 residues.

The chain carries TRBV2 and TRBJ2-7, with TRBD1 as a possible D gene (7 bases). The V end lost 4 bases, the J end lost 1 base, and 11 bases lay between the germline ends. Germline CDR1 and CDR2: SNHLY and FYNNEI. The CDR3 contains 14 residues. The CDR3 protein is CASSVEGASYEQYF. CDR3 bases: TGTGCCAGCAGTGTGGAGGGGGCATCCTACGAGCAGTACTTC.

The chain is built from TRBV27 and TRBJ2-7; 8 bases are shared with TRBD1. Germline values: CDR1 MNHEY, CDR2 SMNVEV (reference sequence). The length of the CDR3 is 14 residues. V lost 5 bases, J lost 2 bases, and 5 bases stayed unmatched. The CDR3 sequence: CASSVTGGPYEQYF. DNA for the CDR3: TGTGCCAGCAGTGTTACAGGGGGACCCTACGAGCAGTACTTC.

J is TRBJ1-1 and V is TRBV27, with a tentative D call TRBD1 (6 bases). Germline CDR1 reads MNHEY; CDR2 reads SMNVEV (reference sequence). Trimming pared 1 base from V and 10 bases from J, leaving 22 bases between. The CDR3 has 16 residues. The CDR3 loop is CASSLWSGVGGVGAFF. CDR3 DNA sequence: TGTGCCAGCAGTTTATGGTCAGGGGTGGGGGGCGTTGGAGCTTTCTTT.

The chain recombines TRBV11-2 with TRBJ2-7, with 13 bases identical to TRBD2. CDR3 length equals 17 residues. V gave up 1 base and J gave up 2 bases; unmatched junction bases: 5. The germline gives CDR1 SGHAT, CDR2 FQNNGV. The CDR3 bases are TGTGCCAGCAGCTTAGGGGAGGGACTAGCGGGGACCTACGAGCAGTACTTC. Residues: CASSLGEGLAGTYEQYF.

V and J are TRBV28 and TRBJ2-5; 7 bases are a match to TRBD1. Germline V lookup: CDR1 MDHEN, CDR2 SYDVKM. This CDR3 is 16 amino acids long. The V segment lost 5 bases and the J segment 5 bases; nucleotides outside the gene matches: 14. The CDR3 DNA sequence: TGTGCCAGCAGTCTGACCCCGGGACAGAGCAGGGAGACCCAGTACTTC. The encoded protein is CASSLTPGQSRETQYF.

The chain employs TRBV11-2 and TRBJ1-2; D not certain. V was clipped by 1 base and J by 6 bases, with 9 bases between them. This CDR3 contains 13 residues. Looked up from germline, CDR1 is SGHAT and CDR2 is FQNNGV. CDR3 loop: CASSLGAADGYTF. CDR3 coding DNA: TGTGCCAGCAGCTTAGGGGCGGCAGATGGCTACACCTTC.

The chain employs TRBV27 and TRBJ1-1; D not certain. Trimming took 6 bases from V and 3 from J, leaving 17 bases between them. The V gene's germline CDR1 is MNHEY and CDR2 SMNVEV (reference sequence). The CDR3 is 15 residues long. CDR3 DNA: TGTGCCAGCAGGGCTTCTGACTTACTCTACACTGAAGCTTTCTTT. Its protein product is CASRASDLLYTEAFF.

The chain links TRBV7-2 to TRBJ2-7, with 10 bases fitting TRBD2. Germline loops: CDR1 SGHTA, CDR2 FQGNSA. This CDR3 is built from 15 residues. V trimming: 6 bases; J trimming: 7 bases; junction bases outside the gene matches: 12. The CDR3 reads CASSPGTSDVGEQYF. The CDR3 coding sequence is TGTGCCAGCAGTCCCGGGACTAGCGACGTAGGAGAGCAGTACTTC.

This chain links TRBV19 with TRBJ2-7; D tentatively reads TRBD1 or TRBD2 (5 bases each). This CDR3 is 13 amino acids long. The germline V and J ends were trimmed by 5 bases and 3 bases, with 11 bases remaining between them. The germline gives CDR1 LNHDA, CDR2 SQIVND (reference sequence). DNA for the CDR3: TGTGCCAGTAGTCCTAGCAGGGTCTACGAGCAGTACTTC. This sequence encodes CASSPSRVYEQYF.

Written as DNA, the CDR3 is TGTGCCAGCAGCGAAGGCTTCCCTCACGAGCAGTACTTC. This gives the protein CASSEGFPHEQYF. The V call is TRBV9, the J call TRBJ2-7; D call uncertain. The germline CDR1 and CDR2 sequences are SGDLS and YYNGEE. The CDR3 has 13 residues. V was clipped by 3 bases and J by 5 bases, with 12 bases between them.

The CDR3 protein is CASSSGNRTVGHEQFF. The DNA for the CDR3 is TGTGCCAGCAGCTCAGGAAATCGGACGGTGGGGCATGAGCAGTTCTTC. This chain connects TRBV7-3 to TRBJ2-1; TRBD1 is a possible D gene (5 bases). Germline CDR1 SGHTA, CDR2 FQGTGA. The ends were cut back, 4 bases at V and 8 bases at J, with 21 bases in the middle. The CDR3 totals 16 residues.

The rearrangement uses TRBV6-4 and TRBJ2-3; D gene uncertain. The CDR3 is 14 amino acids. The V end was cut by 2 bases, the J end by 2 bases, with 8 bases between. Looked up from germline, CDR1 is MRHNA and CDR2 is SNTAGT. The CDR3 loop reads CASSDESDTDTQYF. The CDR3 DNA follows: TGTGCCAGCAGTGACGAAAGCGACACAGATACGCAGTATTTT.

This chain connects TRBV4-1 to TRBJ2-7, with D tentatively TRBD2 (5 bases). The CDR3 spans 17 residues. The ends were cut back, 1 base at V and 2 bases at J, with 18 bases in the middle. Germline CDR1 MGHRA, CDR2 YSYEKL. The chain's CDR3 is CASSQAGLGAEPYEQYF. The CDR3 DNA sequence: TGCGCCAGCAGCCAAGCCGGGTTGGGAGCGGAGCCCTACGAGCAGTACTTC.

The chain couples TRBV27 to TRBJ1-5, with D possibly TRBD1 on 6 matching bases. Deletions cut 2 bases from V and 6 bases from J, with 14 bases between. This CDR3 region has 15 residues. CDR1 MNHEY and CDR2 SMNVEV come from the germline V gene (reference sequence). The CDR3 DNA follows: TGTGCCAGCAGTTTAGCCAGGGGAGAGGGTCAGCCCCAGCATTTT. It translates to CASSLARGEGQPQHF.

V and J are TRBV6-5 and TRBJ2-1, with 7 bases fitting TRBD2. V dropped 1 base and J dropped 8; count of bases not matched to a gene: 8. CDR3 length: 15 amino acids. CDR1 is MNHEY, CDR2 SVGAGI, per germline. The CDR3 loop is CASSYLTSWFDEQFF. In DNA, the CDR3 is TGTGCCAGCAGTTACTTGACTAGCTGGTTCGATGAGCAGTTCTTC.

V gene TRBV6-1 combines with J gene TRBJ1-1; possibly TRBD1 for D (5 bases). Germline CDR1 is MNHNS and CDR2 is SASEGT. Trimming stripped 4 bases from V and 2 bases from J, with 14 bases between. The length of the CDR3 is 15 residues. CDR3 DNA sequence: TGTGCCAGCAGTGCCCGGAGGGACGGAAACACTGAAGCTTTCTTT. Protein: CASSARRDGNTEAFF.

V usage is TRBV27 and J usage is TRBJ2-7; no clear D. CDR3 length equals 14 residues. The V gene lost 2 bases and the J gene lost 2 bases, with 10 bases spanning the gap. Germline V gives CDR1 MNHEY, CDR2 SMNVEV (reference sequence). CDR3 protein: CASSLGLFAYEQYF. CDR3 in DNA: TGTGCCAGCAGTTTAGGTCTCTTTGCCTACGAGCAGTACTTC.

The chain uses TRBV28 and TRBJ2-2, with D uncertain. Deletions cut 6 bases from V and 1 base from J, with 9 bases between. The germline V gene has CDR1 MDHEN and CDR2 SYDVKM. CDR3 size: 14 residues. In DNA, the CDR3 is TGTGCCAGCAGAAGGTTGCGGAACACCGGGGAGCTGTTTTTT. Protein sequence: CASRRLRNTGELFF.

The rearrangement joins TRBV27 to TRBJ1-2; TRBD1 might be the D (5 bases). The CDR3 runs 16 residues. Trimming stripped 1 base from V and 0 bases from J, with 12 bases between. CDR1 and CDR2 (germline): MNHEY, SMNVEV (reference sequence). CDR3 protein: CASSLCGGCANYGYTF. For the CDR3, the DNA is TGTGCCAGCAGTTTATGTGGGGGATGCGCTAACTATGGCTACACCTTC.

V is TRBV5-1 and J is TRBJ2-1; possible D gene TRBD2, 6 bases. CDR1 is SGHRS, CDR2 YFSETQ, per germline. The V and J ends lost 0 bases and 1 base respectively, with 8 bases between them. The CDR3 is made up of 15 amino acids. The CDR3 here is CASSLVRGSYNEQFF. DNA for the CDR3: TGCGCCAGCAGCTTGGTACGGGGGTCCTACAATGAGCAGTTCTTC.

The chain carries TRBV27 and TRBJ2-7; possible D gene TRBD1, 6 bases. The CDR3 length is 14 residues. Germline V gene lookup returns CDR1 MNHEY and CDR2 SMNVEV (reference sequence). The V end was cut by 5 bases, the J end by 2 bases, with 13 bases between. Here the CDR3 reads CASSHPGTPYEQYF. The CDR3 DNA is TGTGCCAGCAGTCACCCCGGGACACCCTACGAGCAGTACTTC.

V is TRBV6-5 and J is TRBJ2-2; weak D call: TRBD1 (5 bases). Trimming left V 4 bases short and J 4 bases short, with 16 bases between. From germline, CDR1 is MNHEY and CDR2 SVGAGI. This CDR3 region has 16 residues. The CDR3 is CASSSRRDLFTGELFF. CDR3 nucleotides: TGTGCCAGCAGTTCGCGCAGGGATCTCTTCACCGGGGAGCTGTTTTTT.

The rearrangement joins TRBV27 to TRBJ1-2; no clear D gene. Trimming pared 3 bases from V and 2 bases from J, leaving 7 bases between. Germline V gene sequence: CDR1 MNHEY, CDR2 SMNVEV (reference sequence). The CDR3 contains 13 residues. CDR3 sequence: CASSLGPNYGYTF. CDR3 nucleotides: TGTGCCAGCAGTTTGGGCCCCAACTATGGCTACACCTTC.